The 4 T cell receptor beta chains below come from one sample, sequenced in a study of beta chain features in type 1 diabetes (dated by TCRdb to 2017 to 2018). Libraries were made using the immunoSEQ multiplex PCR assay. All of the isolated RNA was reverse transcribed with the High Capacity cDNA Reverse Transcription Kit, so expressed TCRB transcripts were sequenced. Entries here come from immuneACCESS through TCRdb and include only in-frame sequences with V and J called. Some clones fail to appear in such tables; in the studies checked, an unresolved V gene covers under half of the shortfall, and the cause of the remainder is unknown. The sample table holds 310,000 or so clones, of which 11% were seen once. The ten largest account for 0.015% of the sample. Sample: naive CD4+ T cells from blood. Interpreted using the paper, the cell subset or site label stands for: true naive CD4+ T cells. These receptors all stem from a woman aged 25-40 years in good health.

There are a few counts of this clone. This chain joins TRBV28 and TRBJ1-2; D perhaps matches TRBD1 (5 bases). CDR1 and CDR2 from the germline V gene are MDHEN and SYDVKM. The V end was cut by 3 bases, the J end by 0 bases, with 8 bases between. The CDR3 has 14 residues. Written as DNA, the CDR3 is TGTGCCAGCAGTTTCCAGGGAACTAACTATGGCTACACCTTC. It yields the protein CASSFQGTNYGYTF.

The chain couples TRBV5-6 to TRBJ2-7, with 7 bases aligning to TRBD1. This CDR3 spans 14 amino acids. Looked up from germline, CDR1 is SGHDT and CDR2 is YYEEEE. J was trimmed by 4 bases and V by 4 bases; bases with no gene match: 8. The CDR3 DNA sequence: TGTGCCAGCAGCAAAACGGGACAGTATTACGAGCAGTACTTC. Its translation is CASSKTGQYYEQYF.

This sequence joins TRBV4-2 and TRBJ2-2; TRBD2 agrees at 9 bases. CDR3 size: 15 residues. Germline V CDR1 and CDR2: LGHNA, YNFKEQ. The trim removed 5 bases at V and 5 bases at J, leaving 6 bases unmatched. This CDR3 is CASSMREGLTGELFF. The CDR3 DNA sequence: TGTGCCAGCAGCATGCGGGAGGGCCTGACCGGGGAGCTGTTTTTT.

V gene TRBV15 combines with J gene TRBJ2-3, with unresolved D. Per the germline V gene, CDR1 is LNHNV and CDR2 is YYDKDF (reference sequence). V was trimmed by 0 bases and J by 2 bases, leaving 12 bases between them. This CDR3 spans 16 amino acids. CDR3 sequence: CATSREMAGLTDTQYF. In DNA, the CDR3 is TGTGCCACCAGCAGAGAGATGGCTGGCCTCACAGATACGCAGTATTTT.